Presented here are 26 T cell receptor beta chains from one specimen sequenced in a study of T cell clonality in common variable immunodeficiency. Study-wide results and limits: Common variable immunodeficiency TCR beta sequences reportedly had fewer deletions and N-nucleotide insertions.

No antigen has been identified for these receptors. The repertoire was sequenced with immunoSEQ multiplex PCR; TCRdb's copy has only in-frame clones and lacks some. The sample includes just under 20,000 clones, none of them occurring once. Sample: peripheral blood mononuclear cells. Every receptor here comes from a human donor with common variable immunodeficiency.

At least ten counts were recorded for this clone. The sequenced part of the CDR3 DNA is TGTGCCAGCAGCCCCACCCCACACTACGAG. Translating gives CASSPTPHYE. The whole CDR3 protein is CASSPTPHYEQYF. This sequence joins TRBV9 and TRBJ2-7, with D uncertain. The sequence runs out 3 residues before the end of the CDR3; the remainder is reconstructed from the germline J gene. The CDR3 contains 13 residues. V was pared by 4 bases and J by 3 bases, with 11 bases between. Germline V CDR1 and CDR2: SGDLS, YYNGEE.

This clone has more than one count but fewer than ten. The CDR3 end falls 3 residues outside the read, so it is completed with the germline J gene. The chain is built from TRBV5-1 and TRBJ2-7; the D is unclear. From germline, CDR1 is SGHRS and CDR2 YFSETQ. This CDR3 comprises 13 residues. V lost 0 bases and J 3 bases, leaving 7 bases between the germline ends. The DNA read from the CDR3 is TGCGCCAGCAGCTTGGTTAGCTACTACGAG. Amino acid sequence: CASSLVSYYE. The complete CDR3 reads CASSLVSYYEQYF.

This clone was counted many times. Read coverage stops 3 residues before the CDR3 terminus; the germline J gene supplies the remainder. The chain has TRBV12-3 or TRBV12-4 and TRBJ2-3, with D unclear. This CDR3 has 15 residues. With 2 bases removed from V and 3 bases from J, the gap between germline ends came to 12 bases. The sequenced part of the CDR3 DNA is TGTGCCAGCAGTTTAATGAGTCCTAGAACAGATACG. Translation gives CASSLMSPRTDT. The CDR3 as a whole reads CASSLMSPRTDTQYF.

Remarks on this clone: The sequenced fragment ends 3 residues before the CDR3 boundary, so the rest is inferred from the germline J gene. The rearrangement joins TRBV20-1 to TRBJ1-4; tentatively, D is TRBD1 (5 bases). The CDR3 has 14 amino acids. Deletions cut 5 bases from V and 0 bases from J, with 10 bases between. Germline V gene sequence: CDR1 DFQATT, CDR2 SNEGSKA (reference sequence). Partial CDR3 DNA: TGCAGTGCTGGGGGGTCTGCAACTAATGAAAAA. Translated, it gives CSAGGSATNEK. The CDR3 in its entirety is CSAGGSATNEKLFF.

This clone was counted at least ten times. The read terminates 3 residues ahead of where the CDR3 ends, so the germline J gene completes it. The chain has TRBV20-1 and TRBJ1-2, with 9 bases fitting TRBD1. The ends lost 5 bases at V and 4 bases at J; junction bases unmatched: 2. Germline-derived CDR1 and CDR2 are DFQATT and SNEGSKA (reference sequence). The CDR3 spans 12 residues. CDR3 bases read: TGCAGTGCTCCGGACAGGGGCTATGGC. This codes for CSAPDRGYG. The full-length CDR3 reads as CSAPDRGYGYTF.

This clone was found many times. The CDR3 goes on 3 residues after the read ends, and that part is filled in from the germline J gene. The chain uses TRBV7-2 and TRBJ1-2; weak D call: TRBD1 (5 bases). There are 14 residues in the CDR3. From germline, CDR1 is SGHTA and CDR2 FQGNSA. The CDR3 bases that were read are TGTGCCAGCAGCTTAGAGGTGGGGGGAAAGGGC. Protein product: CASSLEVGGKG. The CDR3 reads in full as CASSLEVGGKGYTF. Full variable domain (outside the CDR3, taken from reference TRBV7-2 and TRBJ1-2): GAGVSQSPSNKVTEKGKDVELRCDPISGHTALYWYRQSLGQGLEFLIYFQGNSAPDKSGLPSDRFSAERTGGSVSTLTIQRTQQEDSAVYLCASSLEVGGKGYTFGSGTRLTVV.

This clone has ten or more counts. The sequence runs out 3 residues before the end of the CDR3; the remainder is reconstructed from the germline J gene. The chain is built from TRBV7-8 and TRBJ2-4; 8 bases line up with TRBD2. The CDR3 is 17 residues long. V lost 3 bases, J lost 3 bases, and 10 bases stayed unmatched. The V gene's germline CDR1 is SGHVS and CDR2 FQNEAQ. CDR3 sequence: CASSLGAGGPIKNIQYF. Partial CDR3 DNA: TGTGCCAGCAGCTTGGGGGCGGGAGGTCCTATCAAAAACATT.

In this sample, this clone turned up many times. Sequencing ends 3 residues short of the CDR3 end; the germline J gene provides the rest. The rearrangement uses TRBV20-1 and TRBJ1-2; D remains unclear. Trimming cost V 1 base and J 7 bases, with 19 bases left between them. Germline-derived CDR1 and CDR2 are DFQATT and SNEGSKA (reference sequence). The CDR3 totals 15 residues. CDR3 region: CSARVPRTGIGGYTF. The DNA read from the CDR3 is TGCAGTGCTAGAGTCCCTAGGACGGGGATCGGTGGC.

This clone was detected ten times or more. With the read ending 3 residues before the CDR3 end, the germline J gene is used to fill in that end. This chain uses TRBV7-2 with TRBJ2-1; 9 nucleotides line up with TRBD1. Germline V CDR1 and CDR2: SGHTA, FQGNSA. This CDR3 region has 15 residues. The ends lost 5 bases at V and 3 bases at J; junction bases unmatched: 5. This CDR3 reads CASSMGQGLYNEQFF. CDR3 DNA, as far as it was read: TGTGCCAGCAGCATGGGACAGGGTCTCTACAATGAG.

This clone was detected ten times or more. Coverage ceases 3 residues before the CDR3 finishes, and the germline J gene fills in the end. The chain joins TRBV6-1 to TRBJ1-1; weak D call: TRBD1 (6 bases). The CDR3 totals 14 residues. Germline V lookup: CDR1 MNHNS, CDR2 SASEGT. V dropped 4 bases and J dropped 0 bases, with 9 bases sitting between them. The covered CDR3 bases are TGTGCCAGCAGTGGCAGGGGCCTGAACACTGAA. Its translation: CASSGRGLNTE. The entire CDR3 protein is CASSGRGLNTEAFF.

This clone was observed at least ten times. The sequence runs out 3 residues before the end of the CDR3; the remainder is reconstructed from the germline J gene. This sequence joins TRBV11-2 and TRBJ1-1; no clear D. V dropped 5 bases and J dropped 6 bases, with 13 bases sitting between them. Germline values: CDR1 SGHAT, CDR2 FQNNGV. The CDR3 covers 13 residues. The CDR3 bases that were read are TGTGCCAGCAGCGCCCACGAGAGGGCTGAA. This sequence encodes CASSAHERAE. The entire CDR3 is CASSAHERAEAFF. Supplemented by reference TRBV11-2 and TRBJ1-1, the full variable domain reads EAGVAQSPRYKIIEKRQSVAFWCNPISGHATLYWYQQILGQGPKLLIQFQNNGVVDDSQLPKDRFSAERLKGVDSTLKIQPAKLEDSAVYLCASSAHERAEAFFGQGTRLTVV.

This clone has more than one count but fewer than ten. The read is 3 residues too short to cover the CDR3 end, so that end is filled in from the germline J gene. V usage is TRBV11-2 and J usage is TRBJ2-7; D uncertain. The CDR3 covers 12 residues. Per the germline V gene, CDR1 is SGHAT and CDR2 is FQNNGV. V was shortened by 4 bases and J by 5 bases, with 9 bases between the two germline ends. CDR3: CASSSSANEQYF. CDR3 bases read: TGTGCCAGCAGCTCGTCCGCGAACGAG.

Many counts were recorded for this clone. The CDR3 protein is CASSGQGFRGPAFF. Incomplete CDR3 DNA: TGTGCCAGCAGCGGCCAGGGTTTCAGGGGGCCA. The J gene is TRBJ1-1, the V gene TRBV14; 8 nucleotides align to TRBD1. The missing CDR3 end, 3 residues past where the read stops, is filled in from the germline J gene. The CDR3 loop spans 14 amino acids. CDR1 and CDR2 (germline): SGHDN, FVKESK.

This clone is judged medium-sized. The read ends 3 residues before the CDR3 terminus; that terminus is restored from the germline J gene. The J gene is TRBJ1-1, the V gene TRBV20-1; D possibly corresponds to TRBD1 (5 bases). CDR1 is DFQATT and CDR2 is SNEGSKA in the germline V gene (reference sequence). The CDR3 spans 15 residues. V was pared by 0 bases and J by 7 bases, with 18 bases between. The sequenced part of the CDR3 DNA is TGCAGTGCTAGAGATTGGGCGGGGGGAAAGGGTGAA. Protein product: CSARDWAGGKGE. In full, the CDR3 reads CSARDWAGGKGEAFF.

In this sample, this clone turned up many times. The read falls 3 residues short of the CDR3 end, and the missing part is taken from the germline J gene. The J gene is TRBJ1-5, the V gene TRBV4-1, with D unresolved. In germline, CDR1 is MGHRA, CDR2 YSYEKL. The length of the CDR3 is 14 residues. V was clipped by 1 base and J by 4 bases, with 8 bases between them. The CDR3 loop is CASSQGLGNQPQHF. Partial CDR3 DNA: TGCGCCAGCAGCCAAGGTCTCGGGAATCAGCCC.

This clone is labeled as medium-sized. The read is 3 residues too short to cover the CDR3 end, so that end is filled in from the germline J gene. This chain joins TRBV20-1 and TRBJ1-1, with TRBD1 matching 9 bases. With 5 bases clipped from V and 1 base from J, the junction kept 8 bases outside the gene matches. Germline-derived CDR1 and CDR2 are DFQATT and SNEGSKA (reference sequence). CDR3 length equals 15 residues. The CDR3 region is CSAPNRGRGNTEAFF. The part of the CDR3 DNA that was read is TGCAGTGCTCCTAACAGGGGGCGGGGGAACACTGAA.

This clone is medium-sized within its sample. The CDR3 end falls 3 residues outside the read, so it is completed with the germline J gene. The chain carries TRBV29-1 and TRBJ1-4, with D possibly matching TRBD1 (6 bases). Germline V lookup: CDR1 SQVTM, CDR2 ANQGSEA. Trimming stripped 4 bases from V and 4 bases from J, with 7 bases between. CDR3 size: 12 residues. The CDR3: CSVGGGNEKLFF. CDR3 DNA, as far as it was read: TGCAGCGTTGGAGGGGGTAATGAAAAA.

With respect to this clone: The CDR3 is cut off 3 residues early in the read; its end comes from the germline J gene. The V gene is TRBV20-1, the J gene TRBJ2-1, with D perhaps TRBD1 (6 bases). The CDR3 loop spans 13 amino acids. The V gene lost 5 bases and the J gene lost 3 bases, with 11 bases spanning the gap. The V gene's germline CDR1 is DFQATT and CDR2 SNEGSKA (reference sequence). This CDR3 is CSASGTYYNEQFF. CDR3 DNA (partial): TGCAGTGCTTCCGGGACATACTACAATGAG.

Comments on this clone: The CDR3 end falls 3 residues outside the read, so it is completed with the germline J gene. V is TRBV19 and J is TRBJ1-3; no clear D gene. This CDR3 region has 15 residues. The germline V gene has CDR1 LNHDA and CDR2 SQIVND (reference sequence). Deletions cut 5 bases from V and 7 bases from J, with 18 bases between. The CDR3 DNA, read in part, is TGTGCCAGTAGTGCCCGACAATTTTCGTCTAACACC. It codes for CASSARQFSSNT. The full CDR3 protein is CASSARQFSSNTIYF.

Ten or more counts support this clone. The read finishes 3 residues shy of the CDR3 end, and the germline J gene is used to complete it. The chain is built from TRBV19 and TRBJ2-7; the D gene is possibly TRBD1 (6 bases). Trimming stripped 5 bases from V and 2 bases from J, with 16 bases between. CDR3 length: 15 residues. Germline CDR1 is LNHDA and CDR2 is SQIVND (reference sequence). Incomplete CDR3 DNA: TGTGCCAGTAGTTATGGCAGGGGAAATCCCTACGAG. As protein: CASSYGRGNPYE. The CDR3 reads in full as CASSYGRGNPYEQYF.

The sample holds many counts of this clone. Read data end 3 residues before the CDR3 end; the end is taken from the germline J gene. V usage is TRBV20-1 and J usage is TRBJ2-1; perhaps TRBD1 as D (5 bases). The V gene lost 4 bases and the J gene lost 5 bases, with 6 bases spanning the gap. This CDR3 is 11 amino acids long. Germline V gives CDR1 DFQATT, CDR2 SNEGSKA (reference sequence). The CDR3: CSAKGHNEQFF. CDR3 DNA (partial): TGCAGTGCTAAGGGGCACAATGAG.

Comments on this clone: The read stops 3 residues short of the end of the CDR3; the missing end is completed from the germline J gene. This chain uses TRBV19 with TRBJ2-5, with D possibly TRBD1 on 6 matching bases. V was shortened by 5 bases and J by 5 bases, with 12 bases between the two germline ends. CDR1 LNHDA and CDR2 SQIVND come from the germline V gene (reference sequence). CDR3 length: 13 residues. CDR3 amino acids: CASSGQGWETQYF. The part of the CDR3 DNA that was read is TGTGCCAGTAGTGGGCAGGGGTGGGAGACC.

This clone showed up many times. The CDR3 end falls 3 residues outside the read, so it is completed with the germline J gene. The rearrangement links TRBV11-3 to TRBJ2-1; the match to TRBD2 covers 11 bases. Germline CDR1 reads SGHNT; CDR2 reads YENEEA. After removal of 10 bases from V and 7 bases from J, the junction contained 6 bases not matched to a gene. The CDR3 is made up of 13 amino acids. CDR3 bases read: TGTGCCACCGGACTAGCGGGTTCAAATGAG. Its protein is CATGLAGSNE. The whole CDR3 sequence is CATGLAGSNEQFF.

This clone occurred many times. The CDR3 end is not reached by the read, which stops 3 residues before it; the germline J gene fills it in. The chain links TRBV11-2 to TRBJ2-1; D call uncertain. Looked up from germline, CDR1 is SGHAT and CDR2 is FQNNGV. This CDR3 is 14 amino acids long. Deletions cut 8 bases from V and 7 bases from J, with 18 bases between. Partial CDR3 DNA: TGTGCCAGCGGCCCCGGCGGAGTAAGAAATGAG. Translating it yields CASGPGGVRNE. Given in full, the CDR3 is CASGPGGVRNEQFF.

By frequency in the sample, this clone is medium-sized. The CDR3 sequence: CSVTGAGLNEKLFF. The covered CDR3 bases are TGCAGCGTTACGGGAGCAGGGTTGAATGAAAAA. This chain connects TRBV29-1 to TRBJ1-4, with D perhaps TRBD1 (5 bases). From the germline J gene comes the end of the CDR3, since the read stops 3 residues before it. Trimming stripped 5 bases from V and 5 bases from J, with 15 bases between. The germline CDR1 and CDR2 sequences are SQVTM and ANQGSEA. There are 14 residues in the CDR3.

In its sample, this clone ranks as medium-sized. The CDR3 end falls 3 residues outside the read, so it is completed with the germline J gene. The chain combines TRBV30 with TRBJ2-1, with 11 bases that match TRBD2. V shed 0 bases and J 7 bases; nucleotides not matched to a gene: 5. The CDR3 extends over 15 amino acids. The germline V gene has CDR1 GTSNPN and CDR2 SVGIG (reference sequence). CDR3 DNA, as far as it was read: TGTGCCTGGAGTGTACTCACTAGCGGGAGTAATGAG. Encoded protein: CAWSVLTSGSNE. The complete CDR3 protein is CAWSVLTSGSNEQFF. Full variable domain (remainder filled in from reference TRBV30 and TRBJ2-1): SQTIHQWPATLVQPVGSPLSLECTVEGTSNPNLYWYRQAAGRGLQLLFYSVGIGQISSEVPQNLSASRPQDRQFILSSKKLLLSDSGFYLCAWSVLTSGSNEQFFGPGTRLTVL.